This T cell receptor (beta chain) was obtained from a study of T cells after posttransplantation cyclophosphamide. This table comes from immunoSEQ multiplex PCR, and its TCRdb copy is limited to in-frame clones, with some not included. There are some 39,000 clones in the sample, none observed a single time. The CDR3 spans 17 residues. Germline loops: CDR1 MNHEY, CDR2 SMNVEV (reference sequence). V was shortened by 1 base and J by 7 bases, with 23 bases between the two germline ends. This clone was recorded at least ten times. Its antigen is not identified. Study-level results: Skin or GI-infiltrating T cells shared few TRB sequences with blood. Later blood repertoires were often dominated by clones from the donor CD8+ memory compartment.

The related graft donor's blood sample was taken on the day of bone marrow donation. Input material: PBMCs. The J gene is TRBJ2-7, the V gene TRBV27; possibly TRBD2 for D (7 bases). The TCR was taken from a girl aged 10-17 years in good health, CMV-negative, and a related stem cell transplant donor. The CDR3 nucleotides read TGTGCCAGCAGTTTATTTTTGCGGGGGCCCCCCTCGGGGGAGCAGTACTTC. It specifies CASSLFLRGPPSGEQYF.